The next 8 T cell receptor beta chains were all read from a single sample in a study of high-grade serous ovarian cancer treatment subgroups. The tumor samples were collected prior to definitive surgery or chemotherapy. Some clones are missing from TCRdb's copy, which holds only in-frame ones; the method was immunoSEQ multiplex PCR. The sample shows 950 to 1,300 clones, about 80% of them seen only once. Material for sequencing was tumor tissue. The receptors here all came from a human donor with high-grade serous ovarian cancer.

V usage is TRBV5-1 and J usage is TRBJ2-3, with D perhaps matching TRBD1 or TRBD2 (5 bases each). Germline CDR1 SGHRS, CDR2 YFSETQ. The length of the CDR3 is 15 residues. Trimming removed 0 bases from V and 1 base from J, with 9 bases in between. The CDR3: CASSLEGRGTDTQYF. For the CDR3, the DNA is TGCGCCAGCAGCTTGGAGGGACGAGGCACAGATACGCAGTATTTT. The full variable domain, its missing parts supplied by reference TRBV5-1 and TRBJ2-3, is KAGVTQTPRYLIKTRGQQVTLSCSPISGHRSVSWYQQTPGQGLQFLFEYFSETQRNKGNFPGRFSGRQFSNSRSEMNVSTLELGDSALYLCASSLEGRGTDTQYFGPGTRLTVL.

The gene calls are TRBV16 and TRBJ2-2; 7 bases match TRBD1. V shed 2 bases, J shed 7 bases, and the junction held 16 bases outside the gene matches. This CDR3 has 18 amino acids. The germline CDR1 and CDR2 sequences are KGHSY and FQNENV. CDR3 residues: CASSQPPMRQGHNGELFF. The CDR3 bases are TGTGCCAGCAGCCAACCACCTATGCGACAGGGTCATAACGGGGAGCTGTTTTTT.

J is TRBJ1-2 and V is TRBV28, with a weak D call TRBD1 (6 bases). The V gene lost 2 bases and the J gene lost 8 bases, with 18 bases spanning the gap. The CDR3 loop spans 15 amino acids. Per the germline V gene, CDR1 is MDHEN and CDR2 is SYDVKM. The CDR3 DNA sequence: TGTGCCAGCAGTTTAGAGATCGGGGGGGCGCAAGGCTACACCTTC. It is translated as CASSLEIGGAQGYTF.

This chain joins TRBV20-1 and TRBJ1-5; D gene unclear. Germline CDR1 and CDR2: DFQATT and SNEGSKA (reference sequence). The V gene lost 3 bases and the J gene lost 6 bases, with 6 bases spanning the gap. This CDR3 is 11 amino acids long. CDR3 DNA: TGCAGTGCTAGGGCAGGTCAGCCCCAGCATTTT. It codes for CSARAGQPQHF.

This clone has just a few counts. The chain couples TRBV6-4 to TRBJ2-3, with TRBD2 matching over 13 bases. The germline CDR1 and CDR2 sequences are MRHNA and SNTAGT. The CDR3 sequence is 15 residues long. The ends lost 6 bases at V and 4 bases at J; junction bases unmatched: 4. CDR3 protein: CASSPTSGGADTQYF. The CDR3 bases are TGTGCCAGCAGCCCTACTAGCGGGGGGGCAGATACGCAGTATTTT.

CDR3 sequence: CASRPGGSNEQFF. CDR3 in DNA: TGTGCCAGCAGGCCGGGCGGGAGTAATGAGCAGTTCTTC. The chain carries TRBV27 and TRBJ2-1; TRBD2 aligns across 7 bases. This CDR3 region has 13 residues. The V gene's germline CDR1 is MNHEY and CDR2 SMNVEV (reference sequence). V trimming: 6 bases; J trimming: 7 bases; junction bases outside the gene matches: 6.

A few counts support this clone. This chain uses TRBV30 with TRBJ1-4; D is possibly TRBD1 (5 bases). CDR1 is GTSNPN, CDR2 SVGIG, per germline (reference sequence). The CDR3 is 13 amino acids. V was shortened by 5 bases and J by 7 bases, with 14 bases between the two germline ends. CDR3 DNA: TGTGCCTGGGATGGACAACTCGGTGAAAAACTGTTTTTT. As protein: CAWDGQLGEKLFF.

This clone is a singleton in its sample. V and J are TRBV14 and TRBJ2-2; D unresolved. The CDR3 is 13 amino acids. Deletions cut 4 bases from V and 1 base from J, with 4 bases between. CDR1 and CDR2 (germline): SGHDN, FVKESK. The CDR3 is CASSRKNTGELFF. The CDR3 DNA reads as TGTGCCAGCAGCCGGAAGAACACCGGGGAGCTGTTTTTT.